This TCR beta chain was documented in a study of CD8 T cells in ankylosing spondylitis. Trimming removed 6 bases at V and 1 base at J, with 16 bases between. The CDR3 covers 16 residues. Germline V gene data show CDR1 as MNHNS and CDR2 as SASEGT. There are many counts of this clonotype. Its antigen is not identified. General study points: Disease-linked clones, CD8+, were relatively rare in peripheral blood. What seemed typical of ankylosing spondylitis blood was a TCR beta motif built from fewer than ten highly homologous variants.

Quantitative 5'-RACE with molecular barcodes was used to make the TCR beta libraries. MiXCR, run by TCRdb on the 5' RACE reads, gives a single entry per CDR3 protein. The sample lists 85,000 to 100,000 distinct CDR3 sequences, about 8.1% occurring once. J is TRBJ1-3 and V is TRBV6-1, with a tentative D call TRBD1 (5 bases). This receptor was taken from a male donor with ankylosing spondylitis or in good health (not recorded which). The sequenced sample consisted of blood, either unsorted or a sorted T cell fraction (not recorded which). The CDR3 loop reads CASRVAGGASGNTIYF. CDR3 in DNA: TGTGCCAGCAGAGTAGCTGGAGGGGCTTCTGGAAACACCATATATTTT.